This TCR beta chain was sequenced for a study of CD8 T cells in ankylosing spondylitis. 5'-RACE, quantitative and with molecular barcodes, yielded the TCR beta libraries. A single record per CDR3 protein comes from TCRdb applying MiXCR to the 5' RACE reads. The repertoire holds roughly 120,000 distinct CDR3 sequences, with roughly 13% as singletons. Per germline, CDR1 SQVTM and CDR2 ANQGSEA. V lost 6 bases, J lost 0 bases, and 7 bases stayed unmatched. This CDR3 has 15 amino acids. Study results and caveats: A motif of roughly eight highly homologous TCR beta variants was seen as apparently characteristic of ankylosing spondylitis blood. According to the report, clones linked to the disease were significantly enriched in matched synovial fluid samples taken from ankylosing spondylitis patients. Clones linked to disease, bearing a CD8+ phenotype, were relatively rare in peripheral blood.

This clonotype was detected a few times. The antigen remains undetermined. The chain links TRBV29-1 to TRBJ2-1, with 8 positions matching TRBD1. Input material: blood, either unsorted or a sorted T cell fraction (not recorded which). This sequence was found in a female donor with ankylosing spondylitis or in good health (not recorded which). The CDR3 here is CSVRTGGSSYNEQFF. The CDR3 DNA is TGCAGCGTGCGCACAGGGGGGAGCTCCTACAATGAGCAGTTCTTC.